The source of this TCR beta chain is a study of neoadjuvant anti-PD-1 for oral cavity cancer. General observations from the study: Non-responders to neoadjuvant nivolumab had significantly more clonal PBMC T cells than responders.

Cohort: HPV-negative, locally advanced oral cavity squamous cell carcinoma patients. Repertoires were generated with immunoSEQ multiplex PCR, while TCRdb's copy carries only in-frame clones and drops some. Found here are fewer than 20,000 clones, approximately 79% of them singletons; the top ten hold over 2%. Note on this clone: Its target is not known.

Specimen: PBMCs, collected before nivolumab (anti-PD-1) treatment. The clonotype was recovered from a person between 35 and 79 years old with oral cavity squamous cell carcinoma.

The CDR3 here is CASSPAAGTRDSPLHF. The DNA for the CDR3 is TGTGCCAGCAGTCCCGCCGCGGGGACACGAGATTCACCCCTCCACTTT. This chain links TRBV5-6 with TRBJ1-6, with a tentative D call TRBD1 (6 bases). V shed 5 bases and J shed 8 bases, with 20 bases lying between them. The germline CDR1 and CDR2 sequences are SGHDT and YYEEEE. The length of the CDR3 is 16 residues.